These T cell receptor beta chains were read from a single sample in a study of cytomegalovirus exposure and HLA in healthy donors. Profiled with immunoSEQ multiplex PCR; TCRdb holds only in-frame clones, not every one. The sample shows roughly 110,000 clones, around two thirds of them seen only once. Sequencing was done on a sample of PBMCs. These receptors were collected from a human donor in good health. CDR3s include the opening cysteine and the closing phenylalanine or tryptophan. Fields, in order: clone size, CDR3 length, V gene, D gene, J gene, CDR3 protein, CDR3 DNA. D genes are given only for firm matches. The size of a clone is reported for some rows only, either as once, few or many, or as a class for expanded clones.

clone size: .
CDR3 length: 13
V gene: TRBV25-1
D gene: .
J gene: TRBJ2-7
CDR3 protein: CASSLTGLYEQYF
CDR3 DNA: TGTGCCAGCAGTTTGACCGGGTTGTACGAGCAGTACTTC

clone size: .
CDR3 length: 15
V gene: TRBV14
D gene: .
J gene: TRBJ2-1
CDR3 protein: CASSLLGLGGGEQFF
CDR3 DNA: TGTGCCAGCAGTTTACTCGGACTAGGAGGGGGTGAGCAGTTCTTC

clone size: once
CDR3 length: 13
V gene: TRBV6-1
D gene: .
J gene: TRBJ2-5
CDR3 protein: CASTTGIQETQYF
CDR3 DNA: TGTGCCAGCACAACCGGGATCCAAGAGACCCAGTACTTC

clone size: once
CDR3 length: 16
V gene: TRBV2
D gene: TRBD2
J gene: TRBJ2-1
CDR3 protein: CASRAGLAGGNNEQFF
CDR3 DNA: TGTGCCAGCAGAGCGGGACTAGCGGGAGGGAACAATGAGCAGTTCTTC

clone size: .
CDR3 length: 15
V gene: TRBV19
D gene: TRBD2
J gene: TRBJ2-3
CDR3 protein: CASNSGGSSTDTQYF
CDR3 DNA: TGTGCCAGTAACTCCGGGGGGAGCAGCACAGATACGCAGTATTTT

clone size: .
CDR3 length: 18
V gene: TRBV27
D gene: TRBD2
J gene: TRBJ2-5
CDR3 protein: CASSLYPASGRRGETQYF
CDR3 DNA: TGTGCCAGCAGTTTATACCCAGCTAGCGGGCGGAGAGGTGAGACCCAGTACTTC

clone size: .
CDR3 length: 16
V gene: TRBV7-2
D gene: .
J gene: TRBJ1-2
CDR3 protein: CASSLDFKGGNYGYTF
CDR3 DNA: TGTGCCAGCAGCTTAGATTTCAAGGGAGGGAACTATGGCTACACCTTC

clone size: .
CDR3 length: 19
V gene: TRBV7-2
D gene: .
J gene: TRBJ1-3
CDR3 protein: CASSLAQVPFQVSGNTIYF
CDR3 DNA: TGTGCCAGCAGCTTAGCGCAGGTTCCGTTTCAAGTCTCTGGAAACACCATATATTTT

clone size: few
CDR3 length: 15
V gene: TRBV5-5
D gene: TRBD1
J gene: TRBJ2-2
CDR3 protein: CASSLGTGPTGELFF
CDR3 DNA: TGTGCCAGCAGCCTAGGGACAGGGCCCACCGGGGAGCTGTTTTTT

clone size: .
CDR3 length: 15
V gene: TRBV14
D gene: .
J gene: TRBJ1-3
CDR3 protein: CASSLDSYSGNTIYF
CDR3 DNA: TGTGCCAGCAGCCTCGACAGCTACTCTGGAAACACCATATATTTT

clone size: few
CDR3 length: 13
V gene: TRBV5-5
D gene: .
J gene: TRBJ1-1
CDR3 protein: CASSLWAGSEAFF
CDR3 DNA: TGTGCCAGCAGCTTGTGGGCAGGGTCTGAAGCTTTCTTT